This section outlines one TCR beta chain sequence together with its context. A much larger clone differs by one base, so this may be a read error. These data are taken from a study of blood T cells in healthy people across ages. This CDR3 region has 14 residues. Germline CDR1 is LGHNA and CDR2 is YNFKEQ. Through a sample-barcoded 5' primer and a J-beta primer mix, a second PCR was run for roughly 7 to 12 cycles. TCRdb used MiXCR to reprocess the 5' RACE reads, holding one entry per CDR3 protein. The sample yields some 700,000 distinct CDR3 sequences, more than 40% seen once. The sample, about 9.2 milliliters of peripheral blood, was drawn from each donor.

The clonotype comes from a woman aged 60-75 years in good health. The sequenced sample was blood. This chain connects TRBV4-2 to TRBJ2-5; D may be TRBD1 (5 bases). The J call could be wrong; TRBJ2-7 is a better fit for the DNA end. CDR3 in amino acids: CASNQDQGTYEQYF. In DNA, the CDR3 is TGTGCCAGCAACCAAGATCAGGGAACCTACGAGCAGTACTTC.